This T cell receptor beta chain was sequenced for a study of a mutant IDH1 vaccine in newly diagnosed glioma. Study-wide background: Patients' prior therapy spanned radiotherapy, temozolomide, or both; most underwent both.

Germline values: CDR1 SGHDT, CDR2 YYEEEE. Trimming pared 1 base from V and 1 base from J, leaving 10 bases between. CDR3 length equals 15 residues. On this clone: Its specificity is not known.

Time point here: week 35, safety follow-up. Every single dose of the vaccine, 300 ug of mutant IDH1 20-mer peptide, came with topical imiquimod. The donor cohort comprised cases of new WHO grade 3 or 4 IDH1-mutant, ATRX-lost astrocytoma. Clones were sequenced by immunoSEQ multiplex PCR, and TCRdb holds only the in-frame ones, with some missing. The top ten clones hold 3.2% of a sample with 30,000 or so clones, around three quarters of them seen once. The rearrangement links TRBV5-6 to TRBJ2-3; perhaps TRBD2 as D (5 bases). This clonotype originated in a man aged 40-49 years with glioma. Some clones in this sample may be carry-over from other donors' samples. The material sequenced was PBMCs, taken from a glioma patient whose treatment included an IDH1 peptide vaccine. CDR3 region: CASSLRGVGTDTQYF. The CDR3 DNA is TGTGCCAGCAGCTTGCGGGGAGTCGGCACAGATACGCAGTATTTT.